Following are 12 T cell receptor beta chains from one sample sequenced in a study of blood T cell repertoires in COVID-19. Profiled with immunoSEQ multiplex PCR; TCRdb holds only in-frame clones, not every one. The sample lists about 120,000 clones; around 81% were seen once. Material for sequencing was peripheral blood. All receptors derive from a human donor in a cohort sampled during active COVID-19.

This clone appeared a single time. The rearrangement uses TRBV7-6 and TRBJ2-5, with TRBD2 matching 7 bases. The length of the CDR3 is 14 residues. Germline V CDR1 and CDR2: SGHVS, FNYEAQ. Trimming at V came to 3 bases and at J to 1 base, leaving 2 bases not matched to a gene. CDR3 loop: CASSFGLVQETQYF. The CDR3, as DNA: TGTGCCAGCAGCTTCGGACTAGTCCAAGAGACCCAGTACTTC. The variable domain in full, completed from reference TRBV7-6 and TRBJ2-5, reads GAGVSQSPRYKVTKRGQDVALRCDPISGHVSLYWYRQALGQGPEFLTYFNYEAQQDKSGLPNDRFSAERPEGSISTLTIQRTEQRDSAMYRCASSFGLVQETQYFGPGTRLLVL.

The sample holds a few counts of this clone. The rearrangement uses TRBV11-2 and TRBJ2-1, with TRBD2 matching over 9 bases. Germline V lookup: CDR1 SGHAT, CDR2 FQNNGV. Trimming at V came to 5 bases and at J to 10 bases, leaving 3 bases not matched to a gene. The CDR3 runs 12 residues. CDR3 DNA: TGTGCCAGCAGCGGGACTAGCAGGGAGCAGTTCTTC. As protein: CASSGTSREQFF.

This clone was detected a few times. The chain couples TRBV5-1 to TRBJ1-4; 7 bases are a match to TRBD1. Trimming took 0 bases from V and 0 from J; bases not matched to a gene: 2. This CDR3 is 16 amino acids long. Germline V gene lookup returns CDR1 SGHRS and CDR2 YFSETQ. The CDR3: CASSLGQGATNEKLFF. The CDR3 bases are TGCGCCAGCAGCTTGGGGCAGGGGGCAACTAATGAAAAACTGTTTTTT.

The chain couples TRBV5-1 to TRBJ1-4; no firm D call. Deletions cut 0 bases from V and 7 bases from J, with 10 bases between. From germline, CDR1 is SGHRS and CDR2 YFSETQ. The CDR3 sequence is 14 residues long. The CDR3 spells CASSLGPPGEKLFF. CDR3 DNA sequence: TGCGCCAGCAGCTTGGGTCCACCGGGTGAAAAACTGTTTTTT.

The J gene is TRBJ1-2, the V gene TRBV6-5; 9 bases map to TRBD1. The junction had 10 bases not matched to a gene; V was cut back by 6 bases and J by 5 bases. Germline V gene data show CDR1 as MNHEY and CDR2 as SVGAGI. This CDR3 has 15 residues. CDR3 nucleotide sequence: TGTGCCAGCAGAGCCTTGGGGACAGGGCCTTATGGCTACACCTTC. Its protein product is CASRALGTGPYGYTF.

This clone was detected once. The chain combines TRBV12-5 with TRBJ1-1, with unresolved D. This CDR3 is 15 amino acids long. Trimming took off 3 bases at V and 1 base at J, with 12 bases between the two ends. Germline CDR1 LGHNT, CDR2 FRNRAP. The chain's CDR3 is CASGLDLLRNTEAFF. The CDR3 DNA reads as TGTGCTAGTGGTTTAGACCTACTAAGGAACACTGAAGCTTTCTTT. The full variable domain, with the rest looked up from reference TRBV12-5 and TRBJ1-1, is DARVTQTPRHKVTEMGQEVTMRCQPILGHNTVFWYRQTMMQGLELLAYFRNRAPLDDSGMPKDRFSAEMPDATLATLKIQPSEPRDSAVYFCASGLDLLRNTEAFFGQGTRLTVV.

J is TRBJ2-1 and V is TRBV10-3; 7 nucleotides align to TRBD2. The V gene end was trimmed by 10 bases and the J gene end by 10 bases; junction bases not matched to a gene: 16. Germline-derived CDR1 and CDR2 are ENHRY and SYGVKD. The CDR3 totals 14 residues. The CDR3: CATQAGTSVEEQFF. The CDR3 DNA reads as TGTGCCACCCAAGCCGGTACTAGCGTTGAGGAGCAGTTCTTC.

This chain joins TRBV5-6 and TRBJ1-3; weak D call: TRBD1 (5 bases). This CDR3 spans 19 amino acids. V lost 1 base and J lost 0, with 20 bases in between. From germline, CDR1 is SGHDT and CDR2 YYEEEE. The CDR3 DNA is TGTGCCAGCAGCTTGTTGTCTGACCGCAGGGCCCTCTCTGGAAACACCATATATTTT. This gives the protein CASSLLSDRRALSGNTIYF.

The rearrangement uses TRBV5-5 and TRBJ2-5; 10 bases align to TRBD1. The length of the CDR3 is 14 residues. The germline V gene has CDR1 SGHKS and CDR2 YYEKEE (reference sequence). V was pared by 3 bases and J by 1 base, with 0 bases of the junction left unmatched. CDR3 sequence reads: CASSWTGGQETQYF. The CDR3 DNA sequence: TGTGCCAGCAGCTGGACAGGGGGCCAAGAGACCCAGTACTTC.

DNA of the CDR3: TGTGCCAGCAGTAGGGGCCGGAGTACCGCAACTAATGAAAAACTGTTTTTT. Translating gives CASSRGRSTATNEKLFF. This rearrangement joins TRBV7-6 to TRBJ1-4, with TRBD1 as a possible D gene (5 bases). From germline, CDR1 is SGHVS and CDR2 FNYEAQ. V lost 6 bases to trimming and J lost 0 bases, with 17 bases between them. The CDR3 runs 17 residues.

This clone appeared once. The V and J genes are TRBV7-2 and TRBJ2-7, with 7 bases that match TRBD1. With V trimmed by 5 bases and J by 3 bases, 10 bases remained unmatched. The CDR3 loop spans 15 amino acids. Germline V gene sequence: CDR1 SGHTA, CDR2 FQGNSA. CDR3 DNA: TGTGCCAGCAGCCCGGAGACAGGGCGAGTCTACGAGCAGTACTTC. Encoded protein: CASSPETGRVYEQYF.

The chain links TRBV7-2 to TRBJ1-1; TRBD1 agrees at 9 bases. V gave up 5 bases and J gave up 1 base; unmatched junction bases: 8. This CDR3 is built from 16 residues. CDR1 is SGHTA, CDR2 FQGNSA, per germline. CDR3 region: CASSRSPGQGNTEAFF. The CDR3 DNA reads TGTGCCAGCAGCAGAAGTCCGGGACAGGGGAACACTGAAGCTTTCTTT. Combining the CDR3 with reference TRBV7-2 and TRBJ1-1 gives the whole variable domain GAGVSQSPSNKVTEKGKDVELRCDPISGHTALYWYRQSLGQGLEFLIYFQGNSAPDKSGLPSDRFSAERTGGSVSTLTIQRTQQEDSAVYLCASSRSPGQGNTEAFFGQGTRLTVV.